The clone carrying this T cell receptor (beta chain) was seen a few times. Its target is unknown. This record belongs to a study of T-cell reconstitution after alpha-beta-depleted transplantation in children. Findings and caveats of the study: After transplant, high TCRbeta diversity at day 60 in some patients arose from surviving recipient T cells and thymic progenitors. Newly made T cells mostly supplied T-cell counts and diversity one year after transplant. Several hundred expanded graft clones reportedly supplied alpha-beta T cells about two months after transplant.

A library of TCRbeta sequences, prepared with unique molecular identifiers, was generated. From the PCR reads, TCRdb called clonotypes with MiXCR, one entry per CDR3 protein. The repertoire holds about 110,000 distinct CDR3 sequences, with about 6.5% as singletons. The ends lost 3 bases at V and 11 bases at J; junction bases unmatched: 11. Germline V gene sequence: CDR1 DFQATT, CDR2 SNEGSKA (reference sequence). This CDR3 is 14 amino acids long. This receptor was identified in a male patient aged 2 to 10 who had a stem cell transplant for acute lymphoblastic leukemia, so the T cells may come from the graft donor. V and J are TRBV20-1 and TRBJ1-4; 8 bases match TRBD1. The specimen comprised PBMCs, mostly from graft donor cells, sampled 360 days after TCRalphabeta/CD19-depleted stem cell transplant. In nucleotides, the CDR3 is TGCAGTGCTAGTTCCCGGGACAGGCCCAAGAAACTGTTTTTT. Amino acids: CSASSRDRPKKLFF.